A selection of T cell receptor beta chains follows, all from one sample in a study of control samples from healthy donors and cancer patients. Method: immunoSEQ multiplex PCR; TCRdb's copy keeps in-frame clones and lacks some. The sample lists approximately 120,000 clones; 80% to 95% were seen once. The sequenced sample was PBMCs. These TCRs come from an elderly man with head and neck cancer. Both conserved end residues are part of each CDR3.

V	J	CDR3
TRBV4-1	TRBJ2-2	CASSPRDRSGELFF
TRBV7-7	TRBJ2-3	CASSEGLAGMQYF
TRBV6-5	TRBJ2-7	CATELAGVVEQYF
TRBV27	TRBJ1-1	CASSHRGMGDTEAFF
TRBV2	TRBJ1-2	CASRSPIFGRGYTF
TRBV5-1	TRBJ1-6	CASSLVGGKGSPLHF
TRBV7-9	TRBJ1-4	CASSLQRGSPHEKLFF
TRBV9	TRBJ1-6	CASSVERTGNSPLHF
TRBV4-3	TRBJ2-7	CASSQVLVQLNYEQYF
TRBV10-3	TRBJ1-4	CAISAGEFEKLFF
TRBV2	TRBJ2-3	CASSERIFTDTQYF
TRBV30	TRBJ1-3	CAWRAGGYSGNTIYF
TRBV9	TRBJ2-2	CASSVEPQNTGELFF
TRBV11-2	TRBJ1-1	CASSLNRGNTEAFF
TRBV12-5	TRBJ1-1	CASGLVISENTEAFF
TRBV12-3/TRBV12-4	TRBJ2-3	CASSPLSGVVYF
TRBV7-6	TRBJ1-1	CASSKRQNTEAFF
TRBV3-1/TRBV3-2	TRBJ2-7	CANLYEQYF
TRBV5-4	TRBJ2-1	CASSRAREAYNEQFF
TRBV7-9	TRBJ2-6	CASSFDVSYSSGANVLTF
TRBV4-1	TRBJ1-2	CASSLAGQGNYGYTF
TRBV18	TRBJ2-7	CASSGSYEQYF
TRBV3-1/TRBV3-2	TRBJ1-6	CASSQDWGRGNSPLHF
TRBV5-1	TRBJ2-7	CASSLEAGGPYEQYF
TRBV7-2	TRBJ1-2	CASSQDWGGYTF
TRBV5-1	TRBJ2-5	CASSPLAGVSETQYF
TRBV30	TRBJ2-1	CACPAGGINEQFF
TRBV10-3	TRBJ2-7	CAIRDGTVSYEQYF
TRBV6-5	TRBJ1-6	CASLRVSYNSPLHF
TRBV9	TRBJ2-7	CASSSGGQGVYEQYF